This T cell receptor beta chain was sequenced in a study of blood T cell repertoires in COVID-19. The wider study: Sites across the United States, Italy and Spain contributed samples from acute and convalescent COVID-19. Sample material is recorded as cDNA or gDNA derived from T cells, B-cell-depleted T cells, or PBMCs.

The CDR3 length is 14 residues. Per germline, CDR1 SGHDN and CDR2 FVKESK. The V and J ends lost 5 bases and 1 base respectively, with 11 bases between them. In the source study's methods: Nucleated cell number was recorded as an estimate derived from reference gene primer amplification. Assay used: immunoSEQ multiplex PCR; TCRdb lists only in-frame clones, some missing. The DNA was the basis for D and trimming; V, J and clone size are from that table. The table includes approximately 80,000 clones, 81% detected once. The sequenced sample consisted of peripheral blood. The rearrangement links TRBV14 to TRBJ1-1; weak D call: TRBD1 (6 bases). This TCR came from a man older than 75 with acute or convalescent COVID-19. CDR3 nucleotides: TGTGCCAGCAGCTCCAGGGGCGCGAACACTGAAGCTTTCTTT. It translates to CASSSRGANTEAFF. Together with reference TRBV14 and TRBJ1-1, the CDR3 gives the full variable domain: EAGVTQFPSHSVIEKGQTVTLRCDPISGHDNLYWYRRVMGKEIKFLLHFVKESKQDESGMPNNRFLAERTGGTYSTLKVQPAELEDSGVYFCASSSRGANTEAFFGQGTRLTVV.